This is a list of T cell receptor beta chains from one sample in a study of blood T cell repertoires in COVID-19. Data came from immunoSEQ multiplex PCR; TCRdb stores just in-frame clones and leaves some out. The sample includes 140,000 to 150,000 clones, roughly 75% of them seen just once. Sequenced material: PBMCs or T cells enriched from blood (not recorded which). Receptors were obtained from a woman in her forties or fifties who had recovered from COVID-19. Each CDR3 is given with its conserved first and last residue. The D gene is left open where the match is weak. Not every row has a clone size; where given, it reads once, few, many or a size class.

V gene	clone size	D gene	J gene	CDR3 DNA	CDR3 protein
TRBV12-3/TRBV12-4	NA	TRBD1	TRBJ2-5	TGTGCCAGCCAACCGGACAGGGAAGAGACCCAGTACTTC	CASQPDREETQYF
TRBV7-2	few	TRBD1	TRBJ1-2	TGTGCCAGCAGCTTAGGGGGGACAGAGGGCGGCTACACCTTC	CASSLGGTEGGYTF
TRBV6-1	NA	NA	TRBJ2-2	TGTGCCAGCAGTGAACTCGAGGGCGGGGAGCTGTTTTTT	CASSELEGGELFF
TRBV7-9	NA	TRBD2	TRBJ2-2	TGTGCCAGCAGAACCGAGAGCGGGGGGGGGACCGGGGAGCTGTTTTTT	CASRTESGGGTGELFF
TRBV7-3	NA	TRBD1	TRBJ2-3	TGTGCCAGCAGCTTACTAGGGGGCTCTGGCACAGATACGCAGTATTTT	CASSLLGGSGTDTQYF
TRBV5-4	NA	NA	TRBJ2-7	TGTGCCAGCAGACGAGAACGAACGGCGGGCGAGCAGTACTTC	CASRRERTAGEQYF
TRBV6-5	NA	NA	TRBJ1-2	TGTGCCAGCAGTTACTCGAGGCAGCAATACTATGGCTACACCTTC	CASSYSRQQYYGYTF
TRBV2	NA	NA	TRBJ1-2	TGTGCCAGCATCTTACAGGGATCAATCGGTGGCTACACCTTC	CASILQGSIGGYTF
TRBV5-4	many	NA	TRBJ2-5	TGTGCCAGCAGTCCCGGGGGTAGCGGTGCTCAAGAGACCCAGTACTTC	CASSPGGSGAQETQYF
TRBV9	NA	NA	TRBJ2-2	TGTGCCAGCACCCTCGGGGTTGAAGCCGGGGAGCTGTTTTTT	CASTLGVEAGELFF
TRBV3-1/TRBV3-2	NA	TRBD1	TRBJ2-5	TGTGCCAGCAGCCAAGTTCCGACAGGGAGTCAAGAGACCCAGTACTTC	CASSQVPTGSQETQYF
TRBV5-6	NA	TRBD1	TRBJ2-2	TGTGCCAGCAGCGGGGACAGGGGGCTGACGAACACCGGGGAGCTGTTTTTT	CASSGDRGLTNTGELFF
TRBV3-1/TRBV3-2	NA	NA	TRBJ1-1	TGTGCCAGCAGCCATGAGGCCAGCACTGAAGCTTTCTTT	CASSHEASTEAFF
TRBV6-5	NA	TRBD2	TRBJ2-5	TGTGCCAGCAGTTACCTGGGAGGGGAGACCCAGTACTTC	CASSYLGGETQYF
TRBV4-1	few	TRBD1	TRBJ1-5	TGCGCCAGCAGCCAAGAGACAGGGAACAATCAGCCCCAGCATTTT	CASSQETGNNQPQHF
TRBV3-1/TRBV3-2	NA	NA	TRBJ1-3	TGTGCCAGCACGGTCGGGGGGGAGTCTGGAAACACCATATATTTT	CASTVGGESGNTIYF
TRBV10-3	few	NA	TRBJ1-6	TGTGCCATCAGTGAGTCTGGGGCAAGTTCACCCCTCCACTTT	CAISESGASSPLHF
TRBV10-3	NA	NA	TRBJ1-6	TGTGCCATCAGGGCAGGAGCGGATTCACCCCTCCACTTT	CAIRAGADSPLHF
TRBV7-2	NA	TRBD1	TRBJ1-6	TGTGCCAGCAGCTTTGCTACAGGGGGATATTCACCCCTCCACTTT	CASSFATGGYSPLHF
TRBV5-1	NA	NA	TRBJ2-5	TGCGCCAGCGGGGAGGAGACCCAGTACTTC	CASGEETQYF
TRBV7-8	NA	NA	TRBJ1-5	TGTGCCAGCAGCCCCGGCCGGGTGAGAAATCAGCCCCAGCATTTT	CASSPGRVRNQPQHF
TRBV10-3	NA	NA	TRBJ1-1	TGTGCCATCAGTGACCGGGGCACTGAAGCTTTCTTT	CAISDRGTEAFF
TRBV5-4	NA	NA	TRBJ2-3	TGTGCCAGCAGCTTAGGGACTCCCACCCTCTCTAGCACAGATACGCAGTATTTT	CASSLGTPTLSSTDTQYF
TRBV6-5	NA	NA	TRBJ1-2	TGTGCCAGCAGCCTACAGGGTTATGGCTACACCTTC	CASSLQGYGYTF
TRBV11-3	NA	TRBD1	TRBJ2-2	TGTGCCAGCAGCTTCACCTTAGGACAGGCGAACACCGGGGAGCTGTTTTTT	CASSFTLGQANTGELFF
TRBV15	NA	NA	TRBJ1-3	TGTGCCACCAGCAGAGATGCGGGGGGGCTATTCTCTGGAAACACCATATATTTT	CATSRDAGGLFSGNTIYF
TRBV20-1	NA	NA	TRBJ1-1	TGCAGTGCTGAGGCGAGCCCTGAAGCTTTCTTT	CSAEASPEAFF
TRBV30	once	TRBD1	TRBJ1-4	TGTGCCTGGAGGATCACGGACAGGGTAAATGAAAAACTGTTTTTT	CAWRITDRVNEKLFF
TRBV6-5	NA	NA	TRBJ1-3	TGTGCCAGCAGTTACTCAACCGGACTCGGAAACACCATATATTTT	CASSYSTGLGNTIYF
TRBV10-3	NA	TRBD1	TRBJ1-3	TGTGCCATCAGTGGACAGGGGTCGGGAAACACCATATATTTT	CAISGQGSGNTIYF
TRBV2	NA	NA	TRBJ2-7	TGTGCCAGCACGGACTTGACAGGGCCGGGAGTGGGCGAGCAGTACTTC	CASTDLTGPGVGEQYF
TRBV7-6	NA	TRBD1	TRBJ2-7	TGTGCCAGCAGCGGACGGACAGGGGGCTACGAGCAGTACTTC	CASSGRTGGYEQYF
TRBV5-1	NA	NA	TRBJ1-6	TGCGCCAGCAGCATAGACGGGTCGGTTATCCTCCACTTT	CASSIDGSVILHF
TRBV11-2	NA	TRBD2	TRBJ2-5	TGTGCCAGCAGCTTCGGGGGGGCCGGGGAGACCCAGTACTTC	CASSFGGAGETQYF
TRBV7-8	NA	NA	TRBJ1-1	TGTGCCAGCAGCCCCTCAGGTTACAGTGAGACTGAAGCTTTCTTT	CASSPSGYSETEAFF
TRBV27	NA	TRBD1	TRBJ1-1	TGTGCCAGCAGTAAGACAGGGGGGGGACAGAACACTGAAGCTTTCTTT	CASSKTGGGQNTEAFF
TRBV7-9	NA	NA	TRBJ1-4	TGTGCCAGCAGCTTAGTTCAGAATGAAAAACTGTTTTTT	CASSLVQNEKLFF
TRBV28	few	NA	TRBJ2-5	TGTGCCAGCAGTTTCGGTAACCAAGAGACCCAGTACTTC	CASSFGNQETQYF
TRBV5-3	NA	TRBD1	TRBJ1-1	TGTGCCAGAAGCTTGACAGCCTACAGGGGGAGGGACACTGAAGCTTTCTTT	CARSLTAYRGRDTEAFF
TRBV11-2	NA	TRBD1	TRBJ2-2	TGTGCCAGCAGCCGGGGACAGCTAGACACCGGGGAGCTGTTTTTT	CASSRGQLDTGELFF
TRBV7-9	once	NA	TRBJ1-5	TGTGCCAGCAGCTTTTCAGGGAAACTGCAGCCCCAGCATTTT	CASSFSGKLQPQHF
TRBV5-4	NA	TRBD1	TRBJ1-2	TGTGCCAGCAGCTTGGCTGTCAGGGGGGCTTACACCTTC	CASSLAVRGAYTF
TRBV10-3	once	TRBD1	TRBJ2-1	TGTGCCATCAGTGAGGGGACAGGTCACAATGAGCAGTTCTTC	CAISEGTGHNEQFF
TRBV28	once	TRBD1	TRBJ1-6	TGTGCCAGCAGTTTAGCAGGGGGCTATAATTCACCCCTCCACTTT	CASSLAGGYNSPLHF